These 29 T cell receptor beta chains originate from one sample sequenced in a study of cytomegalovirus exposure and HLA in healthy donors. With 60 Vbeta and 13 Jbeta primers, the PCR was carried out. Measured with immunoSEQ multiplex PCR; TCRdb has only the in-frame clones, and not every one. The data hold approximately 110,000 clones, with 76% observed a single time. Sequencing was carried out using PBMCs. The receptors here all came from a man in his fifties in good health and CMV-seronegative.

The gene calls are TRBV6-5 and TRBJ2-5, with 8 bases lining up with TRBD2. The CDR3 spans 15 residues. The germline CDR1 and CDR2 sequences are MNHEY and SVGAGI. The junction had 10 bases not matched to a gene; V was cut back by 6 bases and J by 4 bases. CDR3 nucleotide sequence: TGTGCCAGCAGCCGCTCCGGGGGGGGTGGAGAGACCCAGTACTTC. The encoded protein is CASSRSGGGGETQYF.

The sample holds a few counts of this clone. The chain employs TRBV28 and TRBJ2-1, with TRBD2 matching 7 bases. The CDR3 has 19 residues. V lost 3 bases to trimming and J lost 0 bases; unmatched junction nucleotides: 14. Germline lookup yields CDR1 MDHEN and CDR2 SYDVKM. The CDR3: CASSLERGSWLSSYNEQFF. The CDR3, as DNA: TGTGCCAGCAGTTTGGAGCGGGGTAGTTGGCTTAGCTCCTACAATGAGCAGTTCTTC.

A remark on this clone: Other DNA variants within this sample encode the same CDR3. The rearrangement joins TRBV4-3 to TRBJ2-7; a weak D match, TRBD1 (5 bases). The CDR3 runs to 14 residues. The V and J ends lost 3 bases and 3 bases respectively, with 12 bases between them. Germline lookup yields CDR1 LGHNA and CDR2 YSLEER. CDR3 DNA: TGCGCCAGCAGCCAGGATCCTAGGGGCTACGAGCAGTACTTC. Residues: CASSQDPRGYEQYF.

In its sample, this clone was seen once. The genes are TRBV7-9 and TRBJ2-6, with 7 bases aligning to TRBD2. Germline CDR1 is SEHNR and CDR2 is FQNEAQ (reference sequence). CDR3 length: 15 residues. The trim removed 7 bases at V and 3 bases at J, leaving 6 bases unmatched. DNA for the CDR3: TGTGCCAGCACCGGTGGGGGGGATGGGGCCAACGTCCTGACTTTC. Its protein product is CASTGGGDGANVLTF.

CDR3 sequence reads: CASSFGQADQPQHF. As DNA, the CDR3 is TGTGCCAGCAGTTTCGGACAGGCTGACCAGCCCCAGCATTTT. The J gene is TRBJ1-5, the V gene TRBV7-9; 7 bases are a match to TRBD1. Trimming cost V 6 bases and J 7 bases; bases outside gene matches: 9. Germline V gene data show CDR1 as SEHNR and CDR2 as FQNEAQ (reference sequence). CDR3 length equals 14 residues.

This clone appeared a few times. The chain recombines TRBV6-1 with TRBJ1-1; 9 nucleotides align to TRBD1. The CDR3 has 15 amino acids. Trimming cost V 4 bases and J 6 bases; bases outside gene matches: 9. CDR1 is MNHNS and CDR2 is SASEGT in the germline V gene. This CDR3 reads CASSGWGTGQSEAFF. The CDR3 bases are TGTGCCAGCAGTGGGTGGGGGACAGGGCAGTCTGAAGCTTTCTTT.

The rearrangement links TRBV5-4 to TRBJ1-2, with 8 positions matching TRBD1. There are 16 residues in the CDR3. From germline, CDR1 is SGHNT and CDR2 YYREEE (reference sequence). V shed 6 bases and J 5 bases; nucleotides not matched to a gene: 15. The CDR3 loop is CASTQGGQGADYGYTF. The CDR3 nucleotides read TGTGCCAGCACCCAAGGGGGGCAGGGGGCAGATTATGGCTACACCTTC.

V gene TRBV28 combines with J gene TRBJ1-4; D is unresolved. CDR3 length: 15 residues. CDR1 and CDR2 from the germline V gene are MDHEN and SYDVKM. V shed 6 bases and J shed 0 bases, with 11 bases lying between them. The CDR3 DNA follows: TGTGCCAGCAGCCTAGCTGGGACAACTAATGAAAAACTGTTTTTT. It translates to CASSLAGTTNEKLFF.

Only one count was recorded for this clone. The rearrangement links TRBV6-1 to TRBJ1-2; 7 nucleotides agree with TRBD1. CDR1 and CDR2 from the germline V gene are MNHNS and SASEGT. With 5 bases clipped from V and 4 bases from J, the junction kept 7 bases outside the gene matches. The CDR3 contains 14 residues. Here the CDR3 reads CASSTRDSSYGYTF. The CDR3 DNA sequence: TGTGCCAGCAGTACTCGGGACAGTAGCTATGGCTACACCTTC.

The chain links TRBV5-1 to TRBJ2-5; 7 bases match TRBD2. Per the germline V gene, CDR1 is SGHRS and CDR2 is YFSETQ. The CDR3 has 16 amino acids. V lost 0 bases to trimming and J lost 0 bases; unmatched junction nucleotides: 5. The CDR3 coding sequence is TGCGCCAGCAGCTTGGCTTCTAGCGGCTACCAAGAGACCCAGTACTTC. Its protein is CASSLASSGYQETQYF.

The CDR3 coding sequence is TGCGCCAGCAGCCGGGGGTATGGCTATGGCTACACCTTC. Translating it yields CASSRGYGYGYTF. The rearrangement uses TRBV5-1 and TRBJ1-2; the D gene is possibly TRBD1 (5 bases). This CDR3 is built from 13 residues. Deletions cut 4 bases from V and 4 bases from J, with 11 bases between. Germline V gene lookup returns CDR1 SGHRS and CDR2 YFSETQ.

V and J are TRBV5-8 and TRBJ2-3; the D gene is possibly TRBD2 (6 bases). The CDR3 is 16 residues long. Germline V CDR1 and CDR2: SGHTS, YDEGEE. With 4 bases removed from V and 3 bases from J, the gap between germline ends came to 18 bases. The CDR3 sequence: CASSRGLLQITDTQYF. The DNA for the CDR3 is TGTGCCAGCAGCCGGGGACTTTTGCAAATAACAGATACGCAGTATTTT.

This clone was observed a few times. The rearrangement joins TRBV29-1 to TRBJ1-4; D not certain. Trimming pared 5 bases from V and 7 bases from J, leaving 11 bases between. This CDR3 has 12 amino acids. Germline assignment: CDR1 SQVTM and CDR2 ANQGSEA. In nucleotides, the CDR3 is TGCAGCGTTCTGGAGCACGGTGAAAAACTGTTTTTT. Protein product: CSVLEHGEKLFF.

The chain joins TRBV15 to TRBJ2-3, with TRBD2 identical over 9 bases. Trimming cost V 9 bases and J 2 bases; bases outside gene matches: 9. CDR3 length: 15 residues. Germline lookup yields CDR1 LNHNV and CDR2 YYDKDF (reference sequence). CDR3 nucleotide sequence: TGTGCCACAGGGACAGCGGGGGGACCCACAGATACGCAGTATTTT. Its protein product is CATGTAGGPTDTQYF.

Here the CDR3 DNA reads TGTGCCAGCATTCCGGTGAGCTCCTACAATGAGCAGTTCTTC. Amino acids: CASIPVSSYNEQFF. The chain carries TRBV6-1 and TRBJ2-1, with D unclear. Germline loops: CDR1 MNHNS, CDR2 SASEGT. The V end was cut by 7 bases, the J end by 0 bases, with 10 bases between. CDR3 length equals 14 residues.

The V call is TRBV30, the J call TRBJ2-5, with D maybe TRBD2 (6 bases). The CDR3 covers 14 residues. V lost 2 bases, J lost 4 bases, and 14 bases lay in between. Germline V lookup: CDR1 GTSNPN, CDR2 SVGIG (reference sequence). The DNA of the CDR3 is TGTGCCTGGAGTCCCTCACTAGCAGGAGAGACCCAGTACTTC. As protein: CAWSPSLAGETQYF.

The V and J genes are TRBV2 and TRBJ2-5, with D possibly TRBD1 on 5 matching bases. The DNA end lines up better with TRBJ2-7; the J call may be wrong. The germline V gene has CDR1 SNHLY and CDR2 FYNNEI. The CDR3 has 12 amino acids. In DNA form, the CDR3 reads TGTGCCAGCAGTCTGCAGGGCCACGAGCAGTACTTC. Translating gives CASSLQGHEQYF.

V is TRBV10-3 and J is TRBJ1-1; 8 bases line up with TRBD1. This CDR3 region has 14 residues. V gave up 7 bases and J gave up 5 bases; unmatched junction bases: 9. Germline CDR1 reads ENHRY; CDR2 reads SYGVKD. Here the CDR3 DNA reads TGTGCCATCACCCAGGGGGCAGAGGTTACTGAAGCTTTCTTT. It specifies CAITQGAEVTEAFF.

This clone was recorded only once. This chain joins TRBV30 and TRBJ2-5, with 8 bases identical to TRBD2. In germline, CDR1 is GTSNPN, CDR2 SVGIG (reference sequence). There are 16 residues in the CDR3. The V segment lost 0 bases and the J segment 7 bases; nucleotides outside the gene matches: 13. The CDR3 region is CAWSVGLGRGGLTQYF. The CDR3 nucleotides read TGTGCCTGGAGTGTGGGGTTGGGTCGGGGGGGCCTGACCCAGTACTTC.

This clone was picked up one time. The V and J genes are TRBV30 and TRBJ2-5; possible D gene TRBD2, 6 bases. V lost 5 bases and J lost 0, with 10 bases in between. The CDR3 is made up of 13 amino acids. The V gene's germline CDR1 is GTSNPN and CDR2 SVGIG (reference sequence). CDR3 sequence reads: CAWGGGNQETQYF. For the CDR3, the DNA is TGTGCCTGGGGGGGAGGAAACCAAGAGACCCAGTACTTC.

This chain uses TRBV7-2 with TRBJ2-7, with no clear D. This CDR3 region has 15 residues. Trimming cost V 4 bases and J 5 bases, with 18 bases left between them. The germline V gene has CDR1 SGHTA and CDR2 FQGNSA. In DNA, the CDR3 is TGTGCCAGCAGCTCCCCAGGCCAGACGGCCCACGAGCAGTACTTC. Amino acid sequence: CASSSPGQTAHEQYF. Drawing the rest from reference TRBV7-2 and TRBJ2-7, the complete variable domain is GAGVSQSPSNKVTEKGKDVELRCDPISGHTALYWYRQSLGQGLEFLIYFQGNSAPDKSGLPSDRFSAERTGGSVSTLTIQRTQQEDSAVYLCASSSPGQTAHEQYFGPGTRLTVT.

This clone showed up just a few times. V is TRBV7-8 and J is TRBJ2-5; D may be TRBD2 (7 bases). Trimming pared 3 bases from V and 5 bases from J, leaving 16 bases between. In germline, CDR1 is SGHVS, CDR2 FQNEAQ. This CDR3 is 15 amino acids long. This CDR3 reads CASSFESGGGETQYF. The CDR3 DNA is TGTGCCAGCAGCTTCGAATCGGGGGGCGGGGAGACCCAGTACTTC.

V usage is TRBV19 and J usage is TRBJ2-7; maybe TRBD2 (5 bases). Germline V CDR1 and CDR2: LNHDA, SQIVND (reference sequence). The CDR3 runs 15 residues. Trimming removed 9 bases from V and 3 bases from J, with 21 bases in between. DNA of the CDR3: TGTGCCAGCGGGATGTCGGGATTCAACTTCTACGAGCAGTACTTC. Amino acids: CASGMSGFNFYEQYF.

The V and J genes are TRBV5-4 and TRBJ1-4; D is perhaps TRBD1 (5 bases). Germline V gene sequence: CDR1 SGHNT, CDR2 YYREEE (reference sequence). With 2 bases removed from V and 7 bases from J, the gap between germline ends came to 12 bases. This CDR3 comprises 14 residues. DNA for the CDR3: TGTGCCAGCAGCTTAGGGGCGCGGGGTGAAAAACTGTTTTTT. Its translation: CASSLGARGEKLFF.

The CDR3 protein is CATSRDSSPASTGELFF. In DNA, the CDR3 is TGTGCCACCAGCAGAGATTCTAGTCCGGCGAGCACCGGGGAGCTGTTTTTT. This chain links TRBV15 with TRBJ2-2; D is unresolved. CDR1 LNHNV and CDR2 YYDKDF come from the germline V gene (reference sequence). With 0 bases removed from V and 4 bases from J, the gap between germline ends came to 15 bases. The CDR3 runs 17 residues.

V and J are TRBV19 and TRBJ1-5; 7 nucleotides agree with TRBD1. CDR3 length: 15 amino acids. The germline gives CDR1 LNHDA, CDR2 SQIVND (reference sequence). The J segment lost 1 base and the V segment lost 7 bases, leaving 7 bases of the junction unmatched. The CDR3 spells CASTLKGASNQPQHF. Written as DNA, the CDR3 is TGTGCCAGTACTCTAAAGGGGGCGAGCAATCAGCCCCAGCATTTT.

The V and J genes are TRBV6-1 and TRBJ1-5; D is unclear. The V end lost 0 bases, the J end lost 4 bases, and 7 bases lay between the germline ends. CDR1 and CDR2 (germline): MNHNS, SASEGT. The length of the CDR3 is 14 residues. The CDR3 DNA reads as TGTGCCAGCAGTGAAGCGCGGGGAAATCAGCCCCAGCATTTT. This codes for CASSEARGNQPQHF.

The sample holds one count of this clone. The junction differs from germline at one of its ends, possibly a read error. The gene calls are TRBV7-2 and TRBJ2-3; D gene ambiguous. Looked up from germline, CDR1 is SGHTA and CDR2 is FQGNSA. The CDR3 runs 14 residues. CDR3 amino acids: CATSRTSSTDTQYF. DNA of the CDR3: TGTGCCACCAGCCGAACATCTAGCACAGATACGCAGTATTTT.

The chain links TRBV30 to TRBJ1-2; 8 bases match TRBD1. The ends lost 1 base at V and 7 bases at J; junction bases unmatched: 11. The CDR3 spans 15 residues. CDR1 is GTSNPN, CDR2 SVGIG, per germline (reference sequence). The CDR3 nucleotides read TGTGCCTGGAGTGCCCCGACAGGGGATTTTGGTGGCTACACCTTC. It codes for CAWSAPTGDFGGYTF.